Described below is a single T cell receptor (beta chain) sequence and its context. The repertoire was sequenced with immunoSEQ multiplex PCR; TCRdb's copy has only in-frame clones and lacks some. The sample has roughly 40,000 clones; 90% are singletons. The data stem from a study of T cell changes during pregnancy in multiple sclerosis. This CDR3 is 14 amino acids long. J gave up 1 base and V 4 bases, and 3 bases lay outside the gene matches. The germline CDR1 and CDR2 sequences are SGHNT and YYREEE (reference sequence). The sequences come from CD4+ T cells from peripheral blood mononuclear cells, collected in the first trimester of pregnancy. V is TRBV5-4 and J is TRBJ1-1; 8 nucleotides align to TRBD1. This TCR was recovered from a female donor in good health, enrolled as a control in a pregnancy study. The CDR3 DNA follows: TGTGCCAGCAGCGGCGACAGGGGGAACACTGAAGCTTTCTTT. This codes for CASSGDRGNTEAFF.